This TCR beta chain is drawn from a study of T-cell reconstitution after alpha-beta-depleted transplantation in children. Library preparation (for TCRbeta) was performed with unique molecular identifiers. TCRdb re-called the PCR reads through MiXCR, storing one row per CDR3 protein. The table shows about 900,000 distinct CDR3 sequences, with 25% to 30% occurring only once. The CDR3 runs 18 residues. In germline, CDR1 is SGHVS, CDR2 FQNEAQ. The trim removed 0 bases at V and 5 bases at J, leaving 8 bases unmatched. Sequenced material: PBMCs, mostly from graft donor cells, taken 360 days after TCRalphabeta/CD19-depleted stem cell transplant. The sequence was collected from a boy in the first two years of life who had a stem cell transplant for SCID, so the T cells may come from the graft donor. This chain uses TRBV7-8 with TRBJ2-1; 12 bases are shared with TRBD2. The CDR3 nucleotides are TGTGCCAGCAGCTTAGCGTTCCCTAGCGGGGGGGGCGACAATGAGCAGTTCTTC. Translation: CASSLAFPSGGGDNEQFF.